This is a list of T cell receptor beta chains from one sample in a study of blood T cells in healthy people across ages. TCRdb itself ran the 5' RACE reads through MiXCR, one entry per CDR3 protein. Seen here are hundreds of thousands of distinct CDR3 sequences, 29% observed once, and the top ten hold roughly 17%. The sequenced material came from blood. These receptors all come from a woman aged 80 or over in good health. Each CDR3 is given with its conserved first and last residue. D genes are given only for firm matches. Expanded clones get a size class; other rows say once, few or many, or leave the size out.

length: 17
D: TRBD2
J: TRBJ2-5
size: many
V: TRBV20-1
DNA: TGCAGTGCTAAACCGGGACTAGCGGGGGGGTACCAAGAGACCCAGTACTTC
CDR3: CSAKPGLAGGYQETQYF

length: 16
D: TRBD1
J: TRBJ2-7
size: many
V: TRBV5-4
DNA: TGTGCCAGCAGCTTGCCTATGGGACAGGGCCCCTACGAGCAGTACTTC
CDR3: CASSLPMGQGPYEQYF

length: 15
D: .
J: TRBJ2-7
size: many
V: TRBV7-2
DNA: TGTGCCAGCAGCTTAGTTGCGACAGGAGGCCACGAGCAGTACTTC
CDR3: CASSLVATGGHEQYF

length: 16
D: .
J: TRBJ2-4
size: many
V: TRBV20-1
DNA: TGCAGTGCTAGGGAGCAAGATTTTCTAGCCAAAAACATTCAGTACTTC
CDR3: CSAREQDFLAKNIQYF

length: 12
D: .
J: TRBJ2-1
size: many
V: TRBV6-2/TRBV6-3
DNA: TGTGCCAGCAGTTACGGCGAGGATGAGCAGTTCTTC
CDR3: CASSYGEDEQFF

length: 14
D: .
J: TRBJ1-1
size: .
V: TRBV20-1
DNA: TGCAGTGCTAGACATGACGGGGGAATTTTCGAAGCTTTCTTT
CDR3: CSARHDGGIFEAFF

length: 15
D: TRBD2
J: TRBJ2-5
size: once
V: TRBV7-2
DNA: TGTGCCAGCAGCCCCAATAGCGGGGGCGGTCAGACCCAGTACTTC
CDR3: CASSPNSGGGQTQYF

length: 10
D: .
J: TRBJ1-2
size: .
V: TRBV29-1
DNA: TGCAGCGTCTATAACTATGGCTACACCTTC
CDR3: CSVYNYGYTF

length: 12
D: .
J: TRBJ2-1
size: .
V: TRBV6-2/TRBV6-3
DNA: TGTGCCAGCGGGGCGCTGAACAATGAGCAGTTCTTC
CDR3: CASGALNNEQFF

length: 15
D: TRBD2
J: TRBJ2-3
size: many
V: TRBV20-1
DNA: TGCAGTGCTAACGTGAGGAGGAGCGGGGTGGATACGCAGTATTTT
CDR3: CSANVRRSGVDTQYF

length: 15
D: TRBD2
J: TRBJ2-3
size: many
V: TRBV29-1
DNA: TGCAGCGTCATACTAGCGGGGGGGAGCACAGATACGCAGTATTTT
CDR3: CSVILAGGSTDTQYF

length: 15
D: TRBD1
J: TRBJ2-1
size: .
V: TRBV5-1
DNA: TGCGCCAGCAGCGGTGGGACAGGGCACTACAATGAGCAGTTCTTC
CDR3: CASSGGTGHYNEQFF

length: 13
D: .
J: TRBJ2-2
size: many
V: TRBV6-4
DNA: TGTGCCAGCAGTGAGCAATGGAACGGGGAGCTGTTTTTT
CDR3: CASSEQWNGELFF

length: 15
D: .
J: TRBJ1-1
size: .
V: TRBV4-3
DNA: TGCGCCAGCAGCCAAGATCCGGGGGGTGGTCCTGAAGCTTTCTTT
CDR3: CASSQDPGGGPEAFF

length: 14
D: .
J: TRBJ2-3
size: many
V: TRBV18
DNA: TGTGCCAGCTCAACGAGGCTACAGACAGATACGCAGTATTTT
CDR3: CASSTRLQTDTQYF

length: 15
D: TRBD1
J: TRBJ1-5
size: few
V: TRBV25-1
DNA: TGTGCCAGCAGTGACTTGACAGGGGGCAATCAGCCCCAGCATTTT
CDR3: CASSDLTGGNQPQHF